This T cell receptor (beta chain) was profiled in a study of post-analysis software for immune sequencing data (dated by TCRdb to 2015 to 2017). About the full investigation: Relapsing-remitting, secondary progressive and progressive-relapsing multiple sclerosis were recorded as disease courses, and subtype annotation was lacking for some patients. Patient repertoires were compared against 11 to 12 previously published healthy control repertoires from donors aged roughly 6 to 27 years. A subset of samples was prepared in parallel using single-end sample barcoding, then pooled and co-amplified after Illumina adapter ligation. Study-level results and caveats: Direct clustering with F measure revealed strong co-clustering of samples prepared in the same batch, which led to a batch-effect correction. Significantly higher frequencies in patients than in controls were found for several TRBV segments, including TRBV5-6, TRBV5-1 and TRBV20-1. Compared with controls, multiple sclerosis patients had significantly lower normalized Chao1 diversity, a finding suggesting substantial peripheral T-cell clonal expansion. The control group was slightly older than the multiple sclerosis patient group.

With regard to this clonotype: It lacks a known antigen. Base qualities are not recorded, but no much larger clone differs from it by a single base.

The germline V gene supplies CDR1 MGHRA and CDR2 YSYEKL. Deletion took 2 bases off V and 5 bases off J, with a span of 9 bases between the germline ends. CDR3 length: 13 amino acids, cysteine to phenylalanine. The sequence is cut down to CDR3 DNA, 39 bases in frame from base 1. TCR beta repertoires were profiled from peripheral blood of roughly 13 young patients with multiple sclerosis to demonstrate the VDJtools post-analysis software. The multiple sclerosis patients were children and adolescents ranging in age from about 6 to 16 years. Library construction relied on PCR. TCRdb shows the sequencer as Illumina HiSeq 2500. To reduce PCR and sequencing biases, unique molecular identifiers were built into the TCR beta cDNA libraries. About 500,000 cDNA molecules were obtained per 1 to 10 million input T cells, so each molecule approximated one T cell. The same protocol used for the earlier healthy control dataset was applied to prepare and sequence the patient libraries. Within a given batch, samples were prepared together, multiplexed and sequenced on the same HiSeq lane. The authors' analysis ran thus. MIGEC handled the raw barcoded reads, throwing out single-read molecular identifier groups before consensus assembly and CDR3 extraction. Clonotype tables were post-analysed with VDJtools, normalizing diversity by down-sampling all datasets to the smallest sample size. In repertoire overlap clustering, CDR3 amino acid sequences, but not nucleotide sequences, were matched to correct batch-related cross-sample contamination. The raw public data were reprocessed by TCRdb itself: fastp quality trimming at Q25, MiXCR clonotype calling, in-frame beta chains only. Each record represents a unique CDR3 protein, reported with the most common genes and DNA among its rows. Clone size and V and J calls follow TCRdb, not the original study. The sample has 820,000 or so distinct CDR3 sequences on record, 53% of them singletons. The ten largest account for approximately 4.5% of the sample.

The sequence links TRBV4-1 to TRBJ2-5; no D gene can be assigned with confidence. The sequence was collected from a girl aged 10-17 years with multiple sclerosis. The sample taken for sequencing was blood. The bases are TGCGCCAGCAGCCAAATCGAGATCGAGACCCAGTACTTC. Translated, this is CASSQIEIETQYF.